The clone carrying this T cell receptor beta chain was found a few times. V shed 0 bases and J shed 0 bases, with 13 bases lying between them. The germline V gene encodes CDR1 SGHRS and CDR2 YFSETQ. This CDR3 contains 17 residues. This sample is drawn from a study of blood T cells in healthy people across ages. A second PCR, run for roughly 7 to 11 cycles, used a sample-barcoded 5' primer plus a J-beta primer mix. TCRdb reprocessed the 5' RACE reads via MiXCR and lists one record per CDR3 protein. The profile shows about 500,000 distinct CDR3 sequences, around 24% of them singletons. The data were also submitted as part of a second study, on T cells of mothers and their children.

This sequence originates from a boy between 5 and 17 years old in good health. Sequences were obtained from blood. The rearrangement uses TRBV5-1 and TRBJ2-4, with D possibly called TRBD1 or TRBD2 (5 bases each). DNA of the CDR3: TGCGCCAGCAGCTTGGGGGACGACAGATTAGCCAAAAACATTCAGTACTTC. This sequence encodes CASSLGDDRLAKNIQYF.